The rows below give T cell receptor beta chains drawn from one sample of a study of blood T cell repertoires in COVID-19. The protocol was immunoSEQ multiplex PCR, while the TCRdb copy is restricted to in-frame clones and leaves out a portion. The data hold over 200,000 clones, with around four fifths observed a single time. Input material: peripheral blood. Receptors originate from a man between 40 and 49 years old with active or convalescent COVID-19. CDR3s include the opening cysteine and the closing phenylalanine or tryptophan. A D gene is named only where the DNA matches it firmly. The listing skips clone size in some rows; elsewhere it reads once, few, many or a size class.

size	V	J	D	DNA	CDR3
few	TRBV5-8	TRBJ2-1	TRBD2	TGTGCCAGCAGCTTGGCCGGGCGGGAGACTGAGCAGTTCTTC	CASSLAGRETEQFF
-	TRBV20-1	TRBJ2-3	TRBD2	TGCAGTGCTAGAGAACTAGCGCTGCAGTATTTT	CSARELALQYF
few	TRBV3-1/TRBV3-2	TRBJ1-4	-	TGTGCCAGCAGCCAACAGGGTGGGACTAATGAAAAACTGTTTTTT	CASSQQGGTNEKLFF
once	TRBV3-1/TRBV3-2	TRBJ2-1	-	TGTGCCAGCAGCCGTGAGGATTTGCTATACAATGAGCAGTTCTTC	CASSREDLLYNEQFF
-	TRBV7-9	TRBJ2-3	TRBD1	TGTGCCAGCAGTTCCGGGACAGCTAAGGGCACAGATACGCAGTATTTT	CASSSGTAKGTDTQYF
-	TRBV11-2	TRBJ2-7	-	TGTGCCAGCAGCTCTACAGGGACCAACGAGCAGTACTTC	CASSSTGTNEQYF
-	TRBV7-8	TRBJ1-2	-	TGTGCCAGCAGCTTAGACAGTTCGGTCCGGCGAGGCTACACCTTC	CASSLDSSVRRGYTF
-	TRBV7-3	TRBJ1-2	TRBD1	TGTGCCAGCAGCTTAACCCCCACAGGGGGTGATGGCTACACCTTC	CASSLTPTGGDGYTF
few	TRBV29-1	TRBJ2-7	-	TGCAGCGTCGGACAGGCGGGGGAGCAGTACTTC	CSVGQAGEQYF
-	TRBV6-1	TRBJ1-5	-	TGTGCCAGCAGTGACGCCGTCCAGGGTATCAATCAGCCCCAGCATTTT	CASSDAVQGINQPQHF